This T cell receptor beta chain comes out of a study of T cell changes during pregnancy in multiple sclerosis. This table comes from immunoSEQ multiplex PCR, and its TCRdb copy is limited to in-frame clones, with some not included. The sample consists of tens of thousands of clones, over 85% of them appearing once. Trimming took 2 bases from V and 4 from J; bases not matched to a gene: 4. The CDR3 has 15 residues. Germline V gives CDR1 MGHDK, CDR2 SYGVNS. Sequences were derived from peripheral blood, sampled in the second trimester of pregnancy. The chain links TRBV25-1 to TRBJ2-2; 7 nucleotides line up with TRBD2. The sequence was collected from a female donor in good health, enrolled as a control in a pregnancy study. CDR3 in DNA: TGTGCCAGCAGTGAAGGCGGGAGAGGCACCGGGGAGCTGTTTTTT. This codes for CASSEGGRGTGELFF.